These T cell receptor beta chains were read from a single sample in a study of blood T cell repertoires in COVID-19. Clones were sequenced by immunoSEQ multiplex PCR, and TCRdb holds only the in-frame ones, with some missing. This table holds a few hundred thousand clones, more than 85% found once. The material sequenced was peripheral blood. These receptors originate from a woman aged 45-65 years with COVID-19, enrolled during active disease. CDR3s include the opening cysteine and the closing phenylalanine or tryptophan. The D gene is left open where the match is weak. Some rows mark clone size as missing; the rest say once, few, many or name a class of expanded clone.

V gene: TRBV7-3; clone size: once; J gene: TRBJ1-2; D gene: -; CDR3 protein: CASSFGPEGGYTF; CDR3 DNA: TGTGCCAGCAGCTTTGGTCCCGAGGGTGGCTACACCTTC
V gene: TRBV2; clone size: -; J gene: TRBJ2-2; D gene: -; CDR3 protein: CASSDGQRRDTGELFF; CDR3 DNA: TGTGCCAGCAGTGACGGGCAGAGGAGGGACACCGGGGAGCTGTTTTTT
V gene: TRBV3-1/TRBV3-2; clone size: -; J gene: TRBJ1-4; D gene: TRBD1; CDR3 protein: CASSARQGSTNEKLFF; CDR3 DNA: TGTGCCAGCAGCGCGCGACAGGGGTCAACTAATGAAAAACTGTTTTTT
V gene: TRBV5-6; clone size: -; J gene: TRBJ2-7; D gene: -; CDR3 protein: CASSLWVRASYEQYF; CDR3 DNA: TGTGCCAGCAGCTTGTGGGTCAGGGCGTCCTACGAGCAGTACTTC
V gene: TRBV10-3; clone size: -; J gene: TRBJ1-3; D gene: TRBD1; CDR3 protein: CAISLLGTGDGNTIYF; CDR3 DNA: TGTGCCATCAGTCTTCTAGGGACAGGGGACGGAAACACCATATATTTT
V gene: TRBV4-1; clone size: few; J gene: TRBJ2-7; D gene: -; CDR3 protein: CASSLGGENREQYF; CDR3 DNA: TGCGCCAGCAGCCTCGGTGGGGAGAACCGGGAGCAGTACTTC
V gene: TRBV19; clone size: once; J gene: TRBJ1-6; D gene: -; CDR3 protein: CAIQANLLSPLHF; CDR3 DNA: TGTGCCATCCAGGCGAACTTATTGTCACCCCTCCACTTT
V gene: TRBV28; clone size: -; J gene: TRBJ2-3; D gene: TRBD2; CDR3 protein: CASSLTPGLAVLTTDTQYF; CDR3 DNA: TGTGCCAGCAGTTTAACCCCTGGACTAGCGGTTCTTACCACAGATACGCAGTATTTT
V gene: TRBV15; clone size: -; J gene: TRBJ1-4; D gene: -; CDR3 protein: CATSRDLAGEKLFF; CDR3 DNA: TGTGCCACCAGCAGAGATCTGGCGGGCGAAAAACTGTTTTTT
V gene: TRBV28; clone size: once; J gene: TRBJ2-5; D gene: -; CDR3 protein: CASSSPVGGARTQYF; CDR3 DNA: TGTGCCAGCAGTTCCCCTGTGGGGGGGGCCCGGACCCAGTACTTC